Presented here are 14 T cell receptor beta chains from one specimen sequenced in a study of blood T cell repertoires in COVID-19. The protocol was immunoSEQ multiplex PCR, while the TCRdb copy is restricted to in-frame clones and leaves out a portion. The sample has 200,000 to 300,000 clones; about 89% are singletons. The source material was PBMCs or T cells enriched from blood (not recorded which). Source of these receptors: a woman aged 30 to 39 who had recovered from COVID-19.

V gene TRBV28 combines with J gene TRBJ1-2; no reliable D call. This CDR3 contains 13 residues. Germline CDR1 is MDHEN and CDR2 is SYDVKM. The ends were cut back, 2 bases at V and 3 bases at J, with 7 bases in the middle. This CDR3 is CASSLRTYYGYTF. For the CDR3, the DNA is TGTGCCAGCAGTTTACGGACTTACTATGGCTACACCTTC.

This chain connects TRBV30 to TRBJ1-1, with a tentative D call TRBD1 (5 bases). V lost 0 bases to trimming and J lost 1 base, with 12 bases between them. This CDR3 spans 15 amino acids. Germline assignment: CDR1 GTSNPN and CDR2 SVGIG (reference sequence). The CDR3 DNA follows: TGTGCCTGGAGTGTACTGGGGCAGGGGAACACTGAAGCTTTCTTT. It encodes CAWSVLGQGNTEAFF.

The J gene is TRBJ2-7, the V gene TRBV20-1; no clear D. Germline V gene sequence: CDR1 DFQATT, CDR2 SNEGSKA (reference sequence). The V end lost 3 bases, the J end lost 2 bases, and 8 bases lay between the germline ends. CDR3 size: 12 residues. The CDR3, as DNA: TGCAGTGCTAGTCTAGTTACCTACGAGCAGTACTTC. Protein: CSASLVTYEQYF.

This rearrangement joins TRBV5-6 to TRBJ2-1; 10 bases agree with TRBD1. The germline V gene encodes CDR1 SGHDT and CDR2 YYEEEE. The CDR3 has 15 residues. The junction had 6 bases not matched to a gene; V was cut back by 3 bases and J by 6 bases. This CDR3 is CASSWDDRGLNEQFF. In DNA, the CDR3 is TGTGCCAGCAGCTGGGATGACAGGGGGCTCAATGAGCAGTTCTTC. Combining the CDR3 with reference TRBV5-6 and TRBJ2-1 gives the whole variable domain DAGVTQSPTHLIKTRGQQVTLRCSPKSGHDTVSWYQQALGQGPQFIFQYYEEEERQRGNFPDRFSGHQFPNYSSELNVNALLLGDSALYLCASSWDDRGLNEQFFGPGTRLTVL.

J is TRBJ2-7 and V is TRBV7-8, with 8 bases fitting TRBD2. Per the germline V gene, CDR1 is SGHVS and CDR2 is FQNEAQ. The CDR3 extends over 15 amino acids. V lost 5 bases and J lost 2; bases outside the gene matches: 8. The CDR3 region is CASSPDGRGTYEQYF. Written as DNA, the CDR3 is TGTGCCAGCAGCCCCGACGGGAGGGGCACCTACGAGCAGTACTTC.

This rearrangement joins TRBV18 to TRBJ2-7; D is unclear. CDR1 is KGHSH, CDR2 LQKENI, per germline. The CDR3 is 15 amino acids. V was shortened by 0 bases and J by 4 bases, with 13 bases between the two germline ends. The CDR3 nucleotides are TGTGCCAGCTCACCACCGGCAATGCCCCGTTACGAGCAGTACTTC. This codes for CASSPPAMPRYEQYF. Based on the CDR3 plus reference TRBV18 and TRBJ2-7, the full variable domain is NAGVMQNPRHLVRRRGQEARLRCSPMKGHSHVYWYRQLPEEGLKFMVYLQKENIIDESGMPKERFSAEFPKEGPSILRIQQVVRGDSAAYFCASSPPAMPRYEQYFGPGTRLTVT.

The chain employs TRBV4-1 and TRBJ2-3; 13 bases line up with TRBD2. From germline, CDR1 is MGHRA and CDR2 YSYEKL. CDR3 length: 18 residues. V gave up 0 bases and J gave up 2 bases; unmatched junction bases: 5. CDR3 sequence (DNA): TGCGCCAGCAGCCAAGAGCGGACTAGCGGGAGACCCACAGATACGCAGTATTTT. This translates into CASSQERTSGRPTDTQYF.

The chain links TRBV5-1 to TRBJ2-3, with 9 bases lining up with TRBD2. Germline assignment: CDR1 SGHRS and CDR2 YFSETQ. CDR3 length: 15 residues. V lost 3 bases and J lost 2; bases outside the gene matches: 4. CDR3 sequence: CASSWRLAVTDTQYF. In DNA form, the CDR3 reads TGCGCCAGCAGCTGGAGACTAGCGGTCACAGATACGCAGTATTTT. The full variable domain, its missing parts supplied by reference TRBV5-1 and TRBJ2-3, is KAGVTQTPRYLIKTRGQQVTLSCSPISGHRSVSWYQQTPGQGLQFLFEYFSETQRNKGNFPGRFSGRQFSNSRSEMNVSTLELGDSALYLCASSWRLAVTDTQYFGPGTRLTVL.

The J gene is TRBJ1-1, the V gene TRBV6-5; D not certain. CDR3 length: 14 amino acids. V lost 4 bases and J 1 base, leaving 10 bases between the germline ends. Germline V gene data show CDR1 as MNHEY and CDR2 as SVGAGI. CDR3: CASSFARWNTEAFF. The CDR3 coding sequence is TGTGCCAGCAGTTTTGCCAGGTGGAACACTGAAGCTTTCTTT.

The chain links TRBV5-1 to TRBJ2-1; 8 bases map to TRBD1. V shed 4 bases and J 0 bases; nucleotides not matched to a gene: 6. CDR3 size: 16 residues. CDR1 SGHRS and CDR2 YFSETQ come from the germline V gene. In nucleotides, the CDR3 is TGCGCCAGCAGCAGCCAGGGGGCGACCTCCTACAATGAGCAGTTCTTC. Encoded protein: CASSSQGATSYNEQFF.

The chain joins TRBV19 to TRBJ2-2; D is ambiguous. The CDR3 is 14 residues long. The germline V gene has CDR1 LNHDA and CDR2 SQIVND (reference sequence). With 3 bases removed from V and 0 bases from J, the gap between germline ends came to 5 bases. This CDR3 reads CASSISANTGELFF. Here the CDR3 DNA reads TGTGCCAGTAGTATCTCAGCGAACACCGGGGAGCTGTTTTTT.

The chain has TRBV4-3 and TRBJ1-1; possible D gene TRBD1, 6 bases. Germline-derived CDR1 and CDR2 are LGHNA and YSLEER. This CDR3 region has 15 residues. Trimming pared 2 bases from V and 4 bases from J, leaving 14 bases between. The CDR3 loop is CASSQSGGASTEAFF. The CDR3 DNA sequence: TGCGCCAGCAGCCAATCGGGGGGGGCTTCCACTGAAGCTTTCTTT.

The gene calls are TRBV5-4 and TRBJ1-1; possible D gene TRBD1, 5 bases. V was shortened by 0 bases and J by 2 bases, with 11 bases between the two germline ends. Germline V gene sequence: CDR1 SGHNT, CDR2 YYREEE (reference sequence). This CDR3 is 15 amino acids long. The CDR3 sequence is CASSLVGQSNTEAFF. The CDR3 nucleotides are TGTGCCAGCAGCTTGGTGGGGCAGTCTAACACTGAAGCTTTCTTT.

The genes are TRBV24-1 and TRBJ2-4, with a weak D call TRBD2 (6 bases). CDR1 is KGHDR, CDR2 SFDVKD, per germline. V was clipped by 4 bases and J by 10 bases, with 7 bases between them. This CDR3 comprises 11 residues. The CDR3 DNA sequence: TGTGCCACCAGTGAAGGACTAATTCAGTACTTC. This translates into CATSEGLIQYF.